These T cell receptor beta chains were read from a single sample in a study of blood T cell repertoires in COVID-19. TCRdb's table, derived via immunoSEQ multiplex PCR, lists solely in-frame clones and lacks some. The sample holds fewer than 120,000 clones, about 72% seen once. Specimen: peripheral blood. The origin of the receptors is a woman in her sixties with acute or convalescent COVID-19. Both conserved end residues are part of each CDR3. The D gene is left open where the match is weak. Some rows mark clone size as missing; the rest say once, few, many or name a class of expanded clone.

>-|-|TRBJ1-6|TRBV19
TGTGCCATCGGATGGGGGACTGGTTCACCCCTCCACTTT
CAIGWGTGSPLHF
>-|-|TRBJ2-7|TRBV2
TGTGCCAGCAGGTCCGACAGCTACGAGCAGTACTTC
CASRSDSYEQYF
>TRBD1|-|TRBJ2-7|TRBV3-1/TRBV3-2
TGTGCCAGCAGCCTCAGGGGGCGCGTACCCTACGAGCAGTACTTC
CASSLRGRVPYEQYF
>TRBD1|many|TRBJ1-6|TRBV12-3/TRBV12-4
TGTGCCAGCAGTGGACAGGGGGTCAACCGGGTCCACTTT
CASSGQGVNRVHF
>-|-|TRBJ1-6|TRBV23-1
TGCGCCAGCAGTCTAACAGGAGACTGTCATTCACCCCTCCACTTT
CASSLTGDCHSPLHF
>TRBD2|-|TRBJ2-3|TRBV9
TGTGCCAGCAGCGGCTCAGCGGGGGGTACAGATACGCAGTATTTT
CASSGSAGGTDTQYF
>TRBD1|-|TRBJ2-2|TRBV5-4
TGTGCCAGCAGCTTGGGACAGGGAAACACCGGGGAGCTGTTTTTT
CASSLGQGNTGELFF
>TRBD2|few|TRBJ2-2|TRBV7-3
TGTGCCAGCAGCCCAAGAGCGGGACTAGTGAACACCGGGGAGCTGTTTTTT
CASSPRAGLVNTGELFF
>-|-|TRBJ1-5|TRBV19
TGTGCCAGTACCTCCCGACAGTACAATCAGCCCCAGCATTTT
CASTSRQYNQPQHF
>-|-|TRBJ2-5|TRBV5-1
TGCGCCAGCAGCCCCGGTCGAGTCCAAGAGACCCAGTACTTC
CASSPGRVQETQYF
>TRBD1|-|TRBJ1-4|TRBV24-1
TGTGCCACCAGTGACCGCGACAGGGAGAATGAAAAACTGTTTTTT
CATSDRDRENEKLFF
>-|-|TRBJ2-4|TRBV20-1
TGCAGTGCTATCGGAGGGAGCATTCAGTACTTC
CSAIGGSIQYF
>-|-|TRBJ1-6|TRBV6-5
TGTGCCAGCAGTTACGGAGACCCACCCCTCCACTTT
CASSYGDPPLHF
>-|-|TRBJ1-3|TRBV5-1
TGCGCCAGCAGCTTGAACGGGGGGACTGGAAACACCATATATTTT
CASSLNGGTGNTIYF
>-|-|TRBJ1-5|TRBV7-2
TGTGCCAGCAGCTTAGCGACTGGCCAAAGCGGGCAGCCCCAGCATTTT
CASSLATGQSGQPQHF
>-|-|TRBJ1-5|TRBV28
TGTGCCATTAACAGGGTGGATTCGCAGCCCCAGCATTTT
CAINRVDSQPQHF
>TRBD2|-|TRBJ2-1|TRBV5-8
TGTGCCAGCAGGTCCTGGGGAGGCGGGGGGGCCGCCAATGAGCAGTTCTTC
CASRSWGGGGAANEQFF
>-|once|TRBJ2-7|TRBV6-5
TGTGCCAGCAGTTACTCCCCCCGGCGGGTCTACGAGCAGTACTTC
CASSYSPRRVYEQYF